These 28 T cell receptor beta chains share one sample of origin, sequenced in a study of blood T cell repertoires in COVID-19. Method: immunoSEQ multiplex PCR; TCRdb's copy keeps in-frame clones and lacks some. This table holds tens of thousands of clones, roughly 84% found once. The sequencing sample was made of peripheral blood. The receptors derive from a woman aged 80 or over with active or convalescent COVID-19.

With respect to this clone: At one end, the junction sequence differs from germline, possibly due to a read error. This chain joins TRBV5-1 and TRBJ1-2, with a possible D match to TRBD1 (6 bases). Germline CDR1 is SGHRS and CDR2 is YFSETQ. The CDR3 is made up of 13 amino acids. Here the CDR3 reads CASSLGDNFGYTF. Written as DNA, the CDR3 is TGCGCCAGCAGCTTGGGGGACAACTTTGGCTACACCTTC. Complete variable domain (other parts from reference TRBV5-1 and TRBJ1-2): KAGVTQTPRYLIKTRGQQVTLSCSPISGHRSVSWYQQTPGQGLQFLFEYFSETQRNKGNFPGRFSGRQFSNSRSEMNVSTLELGDSALYLCASSLGDNFGYTFGSGTRLTVV.

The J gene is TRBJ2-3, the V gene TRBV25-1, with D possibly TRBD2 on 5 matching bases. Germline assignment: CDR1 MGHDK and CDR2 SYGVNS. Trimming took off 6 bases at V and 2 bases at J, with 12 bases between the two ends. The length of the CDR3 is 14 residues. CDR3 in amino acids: CASSLYGDTDTQYF. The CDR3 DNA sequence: TGTGCCAGCAGCCTTTACGGGGACACAGATACGCAGTATTTT.

CDR3 nucleotide sequence: TGTGCCAGCAGTTCGACCAGGGAATACGAGCAGTACTTC. Protein: CASSSTREYEQYF. This rearrangement joins TRBV6-5 to TRBJ2-7; possible D gene TRBD1, 5 bases. Germline values: CDR1 MNHEY, CDR2 SVGAGI. The CDR3 contains 13 residues. Trimming cost V 4 bases and J 4 bases, with 11 bases left between them.

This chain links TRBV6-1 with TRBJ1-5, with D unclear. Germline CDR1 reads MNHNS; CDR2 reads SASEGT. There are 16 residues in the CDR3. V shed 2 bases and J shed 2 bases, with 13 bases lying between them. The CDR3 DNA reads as TGTGCCAGCAGTGAATATATCGGTGAGGGCAATCAGCCCCAGCATTTT. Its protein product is CASSEYIGEGNQPQHF.

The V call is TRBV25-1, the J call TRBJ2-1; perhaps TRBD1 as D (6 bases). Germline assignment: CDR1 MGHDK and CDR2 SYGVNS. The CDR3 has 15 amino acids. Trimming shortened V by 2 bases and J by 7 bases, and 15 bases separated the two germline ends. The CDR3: CASSEIYRDGNEQFF. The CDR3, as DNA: TGTGCCAGCAGTGAAATTTACAGGGACGGGAATGAGCAGTTCTTC.

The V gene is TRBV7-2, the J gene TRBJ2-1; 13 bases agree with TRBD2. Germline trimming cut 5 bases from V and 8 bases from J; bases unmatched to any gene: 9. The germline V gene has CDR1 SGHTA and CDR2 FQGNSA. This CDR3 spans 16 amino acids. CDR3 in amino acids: CASSPGTSGEEHEQFF. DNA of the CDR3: TGTGCCAGCAGCCCGGGGACTAGCGGGGAAGAGCATGAGCAGTTCTTC.

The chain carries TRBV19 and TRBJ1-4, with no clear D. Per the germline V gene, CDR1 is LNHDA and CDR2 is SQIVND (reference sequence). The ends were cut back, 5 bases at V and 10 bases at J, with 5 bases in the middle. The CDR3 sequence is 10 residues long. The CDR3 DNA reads TGTGCCAGTAGTGGCGGAAAACTGTTTTTT. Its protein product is CASSGGKLFF.

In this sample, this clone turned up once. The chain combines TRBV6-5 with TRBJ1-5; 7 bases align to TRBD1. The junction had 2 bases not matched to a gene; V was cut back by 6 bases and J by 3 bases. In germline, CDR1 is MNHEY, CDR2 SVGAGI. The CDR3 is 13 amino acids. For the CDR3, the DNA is TGTGCCAGCAGCGGACAGGTCAATCAGCCCCAGCATTTT. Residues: CASSGQVNQPQHF.

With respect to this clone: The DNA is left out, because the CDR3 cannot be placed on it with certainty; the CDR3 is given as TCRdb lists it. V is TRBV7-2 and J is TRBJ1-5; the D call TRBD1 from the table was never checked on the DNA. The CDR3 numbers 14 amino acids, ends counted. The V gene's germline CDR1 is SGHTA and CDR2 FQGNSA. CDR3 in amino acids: CASSFGSGAEPPHF.

Here the CDR3 reads CASRYRSARDGYTF. CDR3 DNA sequence: TGTGCCAGCAGATACAGGTCGGCTCGGGATGGCTACACCTTC. The chain couples TRBV5-4 to TRBJ1-2; tentative D call: TRBD1 (5 bases). Germline values: CDR1 SGHNT, CDR2 YYREEE (reference sequence). The CDR3 contains 14 residues. V shed 5 bases and J shed 6 bases, with 17 bases lying between them.

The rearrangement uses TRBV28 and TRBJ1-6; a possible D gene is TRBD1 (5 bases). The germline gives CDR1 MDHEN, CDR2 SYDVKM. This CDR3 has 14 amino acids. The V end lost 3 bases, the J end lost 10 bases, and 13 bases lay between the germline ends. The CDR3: CASSLGGNRSPLHF. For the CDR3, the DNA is TGTGCCAGCAGTTTGGGGGGGAATAGATCACCCCTCCACTTT.

CDR3 in amino acids: CASSPPTGGGSYEQYF. The CDR3 region has the DNA TGTGCCAGCTCACCCCCCACGGGCGGGGGAAGCTACGAGCAGTACTTC. The chain couples TRBV18 to TRBJ2-7, with 7 bases lining up with TRBD2. CDR3 length: 16 residues. Trimming removed 3 bases from V and 3 bases from J; junction bases left unmatched: 11. Germline CDR1 is KGHSH and CDR2 is LQKENI.

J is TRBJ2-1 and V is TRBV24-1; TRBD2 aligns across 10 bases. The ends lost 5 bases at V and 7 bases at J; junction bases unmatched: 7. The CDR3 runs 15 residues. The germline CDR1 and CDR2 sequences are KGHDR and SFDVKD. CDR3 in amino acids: CATSAGSGGVNEQFF. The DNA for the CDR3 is TGTGCCACCAGTGCGGGGAGCGGGGGGGTGAATGAGCAGTTCTTC.

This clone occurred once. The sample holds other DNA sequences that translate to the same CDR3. The DNA for the CDR3 is TGTGCCAGCAGCGTCCAGGGCGCGAACACCGGGGAGCTGTTTTTT. Its translation: CASSVQGANTGELFF. J is TRBJ2-2 and V is TRBV9; D might be TRBD1 (5 bases). This CDR3 is built from 15 residues. Trimming stripped 2 bases from V and 0 bases from J, with 8 bases between. From germline, CDR1 is SGDLS and CDR2 YYNGEE.

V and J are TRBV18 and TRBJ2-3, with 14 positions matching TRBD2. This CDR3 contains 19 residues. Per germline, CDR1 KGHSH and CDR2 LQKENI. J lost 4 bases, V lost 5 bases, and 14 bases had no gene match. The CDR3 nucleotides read TGTGCCAGCTCAAGACCGGGACTAGCGGGGGCCCCCGGGCCAGATACGCAGTATTTT. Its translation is CASSRPGLAGAPGPDTQYF.

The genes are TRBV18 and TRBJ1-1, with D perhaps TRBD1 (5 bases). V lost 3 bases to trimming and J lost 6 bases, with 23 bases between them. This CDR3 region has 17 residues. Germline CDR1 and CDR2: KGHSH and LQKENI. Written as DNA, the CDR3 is TGTGCCAGCTCACCCGACGCGGGGGGACGCACGGGATCTGAAGCTTTCTTT. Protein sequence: CASSPDAGGRTGSEAFF.

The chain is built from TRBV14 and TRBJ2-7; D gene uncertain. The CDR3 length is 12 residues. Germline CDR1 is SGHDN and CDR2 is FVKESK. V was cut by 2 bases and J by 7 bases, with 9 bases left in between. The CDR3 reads CASSQPLREQYF. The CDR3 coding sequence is TGTGCCAGCAGCCAACCCCTTCGGGAGCAGTACTTC.

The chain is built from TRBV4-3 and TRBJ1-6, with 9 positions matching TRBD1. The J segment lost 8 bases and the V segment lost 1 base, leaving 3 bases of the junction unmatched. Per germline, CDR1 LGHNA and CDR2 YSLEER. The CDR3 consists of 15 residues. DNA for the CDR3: TGCGCCAGCAGCCAAGCCCGGGACAGGGATTCACCCCTCCACTTT. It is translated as CASSQARDRDSPLHF.

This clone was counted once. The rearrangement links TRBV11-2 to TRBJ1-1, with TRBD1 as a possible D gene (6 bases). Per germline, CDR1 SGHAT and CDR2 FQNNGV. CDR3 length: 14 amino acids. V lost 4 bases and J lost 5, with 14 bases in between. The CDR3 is CASSWTDQYTEAFF. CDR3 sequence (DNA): TGTGCCAGCAGCTGGACAGACCAATATACTGAAGCTTTCTTT.

The CDR3 DNA reads TGTGCCTGGCGGAACAGGGCCCAAAACATTCAGTACTTC. This translates into CAWRNRAQNIQYF. This chain connects TRBV30 to TRBJ2-4, with TRBD1 as a possible D gene (6 bases). The germline V gene has CDR1 GTSNPN and CDR2 SVGIG (reference sequence). Trimming took 5 bases from V and 5 from J, leaving 13 bases between them. The CDR3 length is 13 residues.

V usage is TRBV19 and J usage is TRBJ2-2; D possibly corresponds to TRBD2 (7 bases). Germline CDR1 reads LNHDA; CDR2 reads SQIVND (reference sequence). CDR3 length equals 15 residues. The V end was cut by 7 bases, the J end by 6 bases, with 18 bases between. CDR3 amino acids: CASTPMAGAPGELFF. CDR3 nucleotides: TGTGCCAGTACCCCTATGGCGGGGGCCCCCGGGGAGCTGTTTTTT.

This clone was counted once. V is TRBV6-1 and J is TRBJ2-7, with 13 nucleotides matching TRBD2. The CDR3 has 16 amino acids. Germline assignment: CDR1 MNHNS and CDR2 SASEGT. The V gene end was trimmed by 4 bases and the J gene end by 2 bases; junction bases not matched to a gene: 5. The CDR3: CASSGQTSGGTYEQYF. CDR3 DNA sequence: TGTGCCAGCAGTGGACAGACTAGCGGGGGGACCTACGAGCAGTACTTC.

The CDR3 reads CASSYADSLKAFF. The CDR3 nucleotides read TGTGCCAGCAGTTACGCTGACAGCCTTAAGGCTTTCTTT. V and J are TRBV6-5 and TRBJ1-1, with D possibly matching TRBD1 (5 bases). This CDR3 contains 13 residues. V dropped 2 bases and J dropped 11 bases, with 15 bases sitting between them. Germline assignment: CDR1 MNHEY and CDR2 SVGAGI.

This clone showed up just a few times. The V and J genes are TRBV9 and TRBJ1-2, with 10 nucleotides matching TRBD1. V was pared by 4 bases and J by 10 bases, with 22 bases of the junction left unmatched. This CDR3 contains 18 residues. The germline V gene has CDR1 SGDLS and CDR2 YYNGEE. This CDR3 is CASSPRWGGQGDSSTYTF. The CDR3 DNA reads TGTGCCAGCAGCCCGCGGTGGGGTGGACAGGGGGATTCGAGCACCTACACCTTC.

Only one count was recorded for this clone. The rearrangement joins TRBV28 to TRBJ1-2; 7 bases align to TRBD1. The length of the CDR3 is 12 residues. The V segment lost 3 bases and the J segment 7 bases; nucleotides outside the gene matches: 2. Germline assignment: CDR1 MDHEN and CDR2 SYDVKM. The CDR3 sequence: CASSFRGVGYTF. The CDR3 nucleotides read TGTGCCAGCAGTTTCAGGGGGGTTGGCTACACCTTC.

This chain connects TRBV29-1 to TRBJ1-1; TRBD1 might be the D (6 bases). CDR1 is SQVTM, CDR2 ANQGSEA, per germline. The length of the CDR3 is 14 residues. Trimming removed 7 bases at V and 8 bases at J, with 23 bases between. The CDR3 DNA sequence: TGCAGCGGCATAACCAACAGGGACCTAGGGGAAGCTTTCTTT. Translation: CSGITNRDLGEAFF.

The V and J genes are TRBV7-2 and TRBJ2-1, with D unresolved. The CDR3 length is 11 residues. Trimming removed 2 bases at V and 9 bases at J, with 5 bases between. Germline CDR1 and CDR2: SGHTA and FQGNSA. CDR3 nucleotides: TGTGCCAGCAGCTTAATAGCTGAGCAGTTCTTC. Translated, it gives CASSLIAEQFF.

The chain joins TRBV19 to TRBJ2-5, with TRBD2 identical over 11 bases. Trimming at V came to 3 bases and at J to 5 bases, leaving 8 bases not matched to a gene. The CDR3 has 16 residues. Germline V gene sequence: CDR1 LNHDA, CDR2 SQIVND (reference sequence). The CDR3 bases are TGTGCCAGTAGTATTTCTAGCGGGGGGTCTAGGGAGACCCAGTACTTC. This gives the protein CASSISSGGSRETQYF.